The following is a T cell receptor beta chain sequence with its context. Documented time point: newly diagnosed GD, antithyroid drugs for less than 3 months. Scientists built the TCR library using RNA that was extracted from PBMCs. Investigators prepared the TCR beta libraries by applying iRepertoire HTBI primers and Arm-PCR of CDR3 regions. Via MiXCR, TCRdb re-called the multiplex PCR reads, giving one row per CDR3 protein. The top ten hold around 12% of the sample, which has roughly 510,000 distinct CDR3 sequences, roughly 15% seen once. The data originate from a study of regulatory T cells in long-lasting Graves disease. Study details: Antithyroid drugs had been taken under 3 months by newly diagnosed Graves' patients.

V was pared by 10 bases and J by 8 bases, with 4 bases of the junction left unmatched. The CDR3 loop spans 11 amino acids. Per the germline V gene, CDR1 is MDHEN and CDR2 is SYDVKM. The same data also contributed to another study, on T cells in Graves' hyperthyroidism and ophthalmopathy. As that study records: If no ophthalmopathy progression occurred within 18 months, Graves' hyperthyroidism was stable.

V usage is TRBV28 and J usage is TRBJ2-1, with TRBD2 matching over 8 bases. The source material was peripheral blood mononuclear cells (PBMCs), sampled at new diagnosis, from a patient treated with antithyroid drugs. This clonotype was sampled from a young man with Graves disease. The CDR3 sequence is CATSGGDEQFF. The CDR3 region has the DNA TGTGCCACCTCCGGGGGGGATGAGCAGTTCTTC.